This TCR beta chain was identified in a study of blood T cell repertoires in COVID-19. Across the whole study: From the United States, Italy and Spain came samples of acute and convalescent COVID-19.

Assignment of participants to cohorts was predicated upon participant-reported clinical history. Symptom resolution, clearance, or two negative PCRs marked donors in Cohort 3 as recovered. As originally analysed: Amplified reference gene primers provided the basis for estimating nucleated cell counts. Measured with immunoSEQ multiplex PCR; TCRdb has only the in-frame clones, and not every one. V and J calls and clone size follow that table, whereas D and trimming were derived from the DNA. Among 150,000 to 200,000 clones, approximately 80% were seen once, and the ten largest hold approximately 12%. Germline values: CDR1 MNHEY, CDR2 SVGAGI. This CDR3 is 13 amino acids long. Trimming took 9 bases from V and 7 from J; bases not matched to a gene: 10.

The receptor was isolated from an older woman who had recovered from COVID-19. The chain uses TRBV6-5 and TRBJ2-7, with 9 bases lining up with TRBD2. Sequencing was performed on PBMCs or T cells enriched from blood (not recorded which). The CDR3 reads CASTPAGGWEQYF. CDR3 DNA sequence: TGTGCCAGTACGCCAGCGGGAGGTTGGGAGCAGTACTTC.